This T cell receptor beta chain came from a study of T cell repertoires in cytomegalovirus infection. Study details: Public TCR beta signatures provided an indication of both CMV infection and a matching HLA type.

This clonotype was counted only a few times. Antigen unknown. Whole-study findings and limits: The ex vivo response was dominated by HLA-C-restricted CMV-specific TCR beta clonotypes.

TCRdb re-analysed the reads in MiXCR, keeping a single row per CDR3 protein. The sample has about 830,000 distinct CDR3 sequences; approximately 30% are singletons. V was clipped by 6 bases and J by 7 bases, with 15 bases between them. CDR1 is SEHNR, CDR2 FQNEAQ, per germline (reference sequence). The CDR3 covers 13 residues. The chain carries TRBV7-9 and TRBJ1-1; the D gene is possibly TRBD1 (5 bases). This specimen consisted of cultured CD8+ T cells from PBMCs, obtained from culture after CMV antigen stimulation. The TCR sequence derives from a human donor in good health (CMV status not recorded). Some clones in this sample may be carry-over from other donors' samples. CDR3 amino acids: CASRRIQGFEAFF. The CDR3 coding sequence is TGTGCCAGCAGACGAATCCAGGGCTTTGAAGCTTTCTTT.